This entry is about one T cell receptor (beta chain). The antigen remains undetermined. Naive CD8 cells lacked CD45RO, underwent positive selection for CCR7 and left out terminally differentiated effector memory CD45RA+ cells. Healthy adults negative for HIV, lacking recent acute infections or vaccinations, served as donors. The sample originates from a study of shared clonotypes between healthy human individuals. The study, taken as a whole, reports: Compared with memory subsets, naive subsets generally had larger estimated richness. Non-shared clonotypes had lower generation probabilities than those shared by all four donors.

Template for every sorted-subset replicate PCR totaled about 0.2 ug DNA, 30,000 to 35,000 T cell genomes. Assay: immunoSEQ multiplex PCR; the TCRdb copy retains only in-frame clones and omits some. This sample has about 600,000 clones, with 98% found just once. The CDR3 has 14 amino acids. V shed 8 bases, J shed 1 base, and the junction held 8 bases outside the gene matches. CDR1 MDHEN and CDR2 SYDVKM come from the germline V gene. The chain uses TRBV28 and TRBJ2-7; 7 nucleotides align to TRBD2. The origin of this receptor is a man aged 25 to 40 in good health. Sequences were obtained from naive CD8+ T cells sorted from blood. CDR3 residues: CASRGTIKSYEQYF. In nucleotides, the CDR3 is TGTGCCAGCCGTGGGACTATCAAGTCCTACGAGCAGTACTTC.